This T cell receptor beta chain is drawn from a study of T cells in Graves' hyperthyroidism and ophthalmopathy. Notes on the study in general: Most clonotypes that expanded in the thyroid above 0.001 also showed up in blood.

From RNA transcripts, TCR beta CDR3 regions were amplified. The TCR CDR3 was amplified in a first-round RT-PCR using the HTBI primer set. TCRdb used MiXCR to reprocess the multiplex PCR reads, holding one entry per CDR3 protein. Here the sample spans 350,000 or so distinct CDR3 sequences, roughly 18% being singletons. This CDR3 has 15 residues. V lost 6 bases, J lost 4 bases, and 6 bases stayed unmatched. Per germline, CDR1 LNHNV and CDR2 YYDKDF (reference sequence). Regarding this clonotype: Its antigen remains unknown.

It was uncontrolled infection, other autoimmune disease, pregnancy or lactation that excluded patients. PBMCs were sourced from roughly 9.1 ml fresh peripheral blood. This receptor was identified in a middle-aged woman with Graves' ophthalmopathy. The chain employs TRBV15 and TRBJ1-5; 10 bases are a match to TRBD1. The sample consisted of blood. Written as DNA, the CDR3 is TGTGCCACCAGGGAGGACAGGGGGTCAAATCAGCCCCAGCATTTT. It is translated as CATREDRGSNQPQHF.